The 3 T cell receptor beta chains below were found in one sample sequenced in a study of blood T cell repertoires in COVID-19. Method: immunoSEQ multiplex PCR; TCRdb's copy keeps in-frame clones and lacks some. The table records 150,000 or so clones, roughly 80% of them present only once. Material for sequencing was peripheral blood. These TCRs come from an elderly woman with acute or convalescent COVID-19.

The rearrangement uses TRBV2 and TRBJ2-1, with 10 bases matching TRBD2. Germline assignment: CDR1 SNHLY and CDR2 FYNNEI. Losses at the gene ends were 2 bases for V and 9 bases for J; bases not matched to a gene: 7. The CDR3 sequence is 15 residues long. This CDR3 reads CASSEQVAGGLEQFF. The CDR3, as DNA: TGTGCCAGCAGTGAACAGGTAGCGGGGGGTCTTGAGCAGTTCTTC.

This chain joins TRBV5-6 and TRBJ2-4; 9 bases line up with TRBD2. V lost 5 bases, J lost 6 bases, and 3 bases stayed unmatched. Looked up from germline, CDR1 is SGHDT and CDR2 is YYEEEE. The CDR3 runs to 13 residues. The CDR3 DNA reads TGTGCCAGCAGACAACTAGCGGGAAACATTCAGTACTTC. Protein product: CASRQLAGNIQYF. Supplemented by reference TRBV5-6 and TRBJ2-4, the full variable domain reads DAGVTQSPTHLIKTRGQQVTLRCSPKSGHDTVSWYQQALGQGPQFIFQYYEEEERQRGNFPDRFSGHQFPNYSSELNVNALLLGDSALYLCASRQLAGNIQYFGAGTRLSVL.

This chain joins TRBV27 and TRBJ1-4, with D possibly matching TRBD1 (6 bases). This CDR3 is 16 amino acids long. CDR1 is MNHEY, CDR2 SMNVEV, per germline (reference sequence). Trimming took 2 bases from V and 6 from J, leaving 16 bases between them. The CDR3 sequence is CASSLTPLAGDEKLFF. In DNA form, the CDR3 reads TGTGCCAGCAGTTTAACCCCCCTTGCAGGGGATGAAAAACTGTTTTTT.